Shown below are 23 T cell receptor beta chains from a single sample sequenced in a study of regulatory T cells in long-lasting Graves disease. Time point denoted: newly diagnosed GD, antithyroid drugs for less than 3 months. RNA from PBMCs was the source of the TCR library. Both iRepertoire HTBI primers and Arm-PCR of CDR3 regions were used to build the TCR beta libraries. From the multiplex PCR reads, TCRdb called clonotypes with MiXCR, one entry per CDR3 protein. The sample has around 500,000 distinct CDR3 sequences, approximately 12% seen once. These data were also reused for a study on T cells in Graves' hyperthyroidism and ophthalmopathy.

The material sequenced was peripheral blood mononuclear cells (PBMCs), taken at new diagnosis, from a patient treated with antithyroid drugs. The receptors originated from a young woman with Graves disease.

This clonotype was counted a few times. V usage is TRBV12-3 or TRBV12-4 and J usage is TRBJ2-1, with 7 nucleotides matching TRBD2. J was trimmed by 5 bases and V by 6 bases; bases with no gene match: 10. The CDR3 length is 15 residues. This CDR3 is CASSNPSGGNNEQFF. CDR3 nucleotide sequence: TGTGCCAGCAGCAACCCTAGCGGAGGTAACAATGAGCAGTTCTTC.

The chain uses TRBV6-2 or TRBV6-3 and TRBJ2-7; 9 positions agree with TRBD2. V shed 0 bases and J 5 bases; nucleotides not matched to a gene: 8. In germline, CDR1 is MNHEY, CDR2 SVGEGT. This CDR3 has 16 amino acids. CDR3 in amino acids: CASSYSSSGIPNEQYF. The CDR3 DNA reads as TGTGCCAGCAGTTACTCTTCTAGCGGGATCCCCAACGAGCAGTACTTC.

This clonotype appeared many times. The rearrangement joins TRBV27 to TRBJ1-1; D ambiguous. With 5 bases removed from V and 3 bases from J, the gap between germline ends came to 10 bases. Looked up from germline, CDR1 is MNHEY and CDR2 is SMNVEV (reference sequence). This CDR3 spans 13 amino acids. DNA of the CDR3: TGTGCCAGCAGTGGAGGACGCTACACTGAAGCTTTCTTT. This encodes CASSGGRYTEAFF.

The CDR3 sequence is CASSLADGTGFGEQFF. The CDR3 DNA reads TGTGCCAGCAGTTTGGCGGACGGGACAGGTTTCGGGGAGCAGTTCTTC. The rearrangement joins TRBV28 to TRBJ2-1; TRBD1 aligns across 8 bases. V was pared by 3 bases and J by 10 bases, with 14 bases of the junction left unmatched. Germline assignment: CDR1 MDHEN and CDR2 SYDVKM. The CDR3 contains 16 residues.

In its sample, this clonotype was seen many times. The V and J genes are TRBV9 and TRBJ1-5; tentatively, D is TRBD1 (5 bases). CDR3 length: 14 residues. Deletions cut 3 bases from V and 0 bases from J, with 7 bases between. CDR1 and CDR2 from the germline V gene are SGDLS and YYNGEE. CDR3 DNA sequence: TGTGCCAGCAGCGAAGGACATAGCAATCAGCCCCAGCATTTT. It is translated as CASSEGHSNQPQHF.

This clonotype was observed at least ten times. The chain uses TRBV6-2 or TRBV6-3 and TRBJ1-6; TRBD1 might be the D (6 bases). Germline V gene sequence: CDR1 MNHEY, CDR2 SVGEGT. CDR3 length equals 13 residues. The V end lost 6 bases, the J end lost 8 bases, and 11 bases lay between the germline ends. The CDR3 DNA reads TGTGCCAGCAGCGCAGAGGGGGATTCACCCCTCCACTTT. It specifies CASSAEGDSPLHF.

This clonotype was counted between two and nine times. The chain combines TRBV4-2 with TRBJ2-1, with 10 bases that match TRBD2. Germline trimming cut 0 bases from V and 0 bases from J; bases unmatched to any gene: 8. The V gene's germline CDR1 is LGHNA and CDR2 YNFKEQ. The CDR3 sequence is 19 residues long. The CDR3, as DNA: TGTGCCAGCAGCCAAGATTTAGCGGGAGGCCCTAGCTCCTACAATGAGCAGTTCTTC. Translating gives CASSQDLAGGPSSYNEQFF.

There are many counts of this clonotype. The gene calls are TRBV29-1 and TRBJ2-2; TRBD2 agrees at 13 bases. This CDR3 is 16 amino acids long. Germline trimming cut 0 bases from V and 5 bases from J; bases unmatched to any gene: 3. The germline V gene encodes CDR1 SQVTM and CDR2 ANQGSEA. This CDR3 is CSVEERLAGGTGELFF. CDR3 nucleotide sequence: TGCAGCGTTGAAGAACGACTAGCGGGAGGAACCGGGGAGCTGTTTTTT.

This clonotype was seen a handful of times. The CDR3 protein is CASSATGDAPYGYTF. The CDR3 DNA is TGCGCCAGCAGCGCGACAGGGGATGCCCCCTATGGCTACACCTTC. The chain combines TRBV5-1 with TRBJ1-2, with 8 bases fitting TRBD1. There are 15 residues in the CDR3. The germline CDR1 and CDR2 sequences are SGHRS and YFSETQ. V was clipped by 4 bases and J by 4 bases; unmatched bases: 9.

V and J are TRBV10-3 and TRBJ2-1; TRBD1 is a possible D gene (6 bases). The germline V gene has CDR1 ENHRY and CDR2 SYGVKD. The V end lost 4 bases, the J end lost 0 bases, and 10 bases lay between the germline ends. This CDR3 comprises 15 residues. The CDR3 sequence: CAISVTDSSYNEQFF. CDR3 DNA sequence: TGTGCCATCAGTGTGACGGACAGCTCCTACAATGAGCAGTTCTTC.

The table lists this clonotype with a few counts. The J gene is TRBJ1-3, the V gene TRBV7-2; unclear D gene. This CDR3 has 13 residues. With 8 bases removed from V and 0 bases from J, the gap between germline ends came to 8 bases. Germline CDR1 and CDR2: SGHTA and FQGNSA. The CDR3 sequence is CASSGRSGNTIYF. CDR3 in DNA: TGTGCCAGCTCTGGCCGCTCTGGAAACACCATATATTTT.

This clonotype was recorded many times. The genes are TRBV12-3 or TRBV12-4 and TRBJ2-7; 8 bases line up with TRBD1. The CDR3 totals 14 residues. V lost 5 bases, J lost 4 bases, and 7 bases stayed unmatched. The CDR3 nucleotides are TGTGCCAGCAGTGGAGGACAGGGCTGGTACGAGCAGTACTTC. Amino acids: CASSGGQGWYEQYF.

The rearrangement links TRBV4-1 to TRBJ2-6; 10 bases align to TRBD1. Germline CDR1 MGHRA, CDR2 YSYEKL. Trimming at V came to 8 bases and at J to 0 bases, leaving 4 bases not matched to a gene. This CDR3 comprises 16 residues. CDR3 nucleotide sequence: TGCGCCAGCGGGGACAGGGGAAGCTCTGGGGCCAACGTCCTGACTTTC. It is translated as CASGDRGSSGANVLTF.

This clonotype was detected ten times or more. The chain links TRBV30 to TRBJ1-3, with 7 bases matching TRBD1. CDR1 is GTSNPN, CDR2 SVGIG, per germline (reference sequence). V trimming: 0 bases; J trimming: 4 bases; junction bases outside the gene matches: 6. The CDR3 is 15 amino acids. This chain's CDR3 is CAWSVRGTAGNTIYF. CDR3 nucleotides: TGTGCCTGGAGTGTACGAGGGACAGCCGGAAACACCATATATTTT.

The chain couples TRBV6-2 or TRBV6-3 to TRBJ1-2; tentative D call: TRBD1 (6 bases). There are 16 residues in the CDR3. CDR1 is MNHEY, CDR2 SVGEGT, per germline. Trimming removed 8 bases from V and 0 bases from J, with 19 bases in between. The CDR3 DNA is TGTGCCAGCGGATCAGGGGCGGTAGGGGCTAACTATGGCTACACCTTC. Translation: CASGSGAVGANYGYTF.

This clonotype has at least ten counts. V is TRBV20-1 and J is TRBJ2-3, with D uncertain. Germline CDR1 reads DFQATT; CDR2 reads SNEGSKA (reference sequence). V gave up 3 bases and J gave up 4 bases, with 5 bases separating them. The CDR3 runs 11 residues. The CDR3 sequence: CSARMADTQYF. The CDR3 DNA reads as TGCAGTGCTAGGATGGCAGATACGCAGTATTTT.

This clonotype was counted many times. CDR3: CASSPDNSVNIQYF. The CDR3 DNA reads as TGTGCCAGCTCACCAGATAATAGCGTAAACATTCAGTACTTC. The V call is TRBV18, the J call TRBJ2-4; weak D call: TRBD2 (5 bases). Germline V gives CDR1 KGHSH, CDR2 LQKENI. V was pared by 2 bases and J by 6 bases, with 11 bases between. This CDR3 is 14 amino acids long.

This clonotype was observed a handful of times. A read error is possible here, since a much larger clone lies one base away. The chain carries TRBV2 and TRBJ2-2; D may be TRBD2 (5 bases). With 2 bases removed from V and 3 bases from J, the gap between germline ends came to 10 bases. CDR3 length equals 15 residues. The germline V gene encodes CDR1 SNHLY and CDR2 FYNNEI. CDR3 amino acids: CASSERPADTGELFF. CDR3 sequence (DNA): TGTGCCAGCAGTGAACGGCCAGCGGACACCGGGGAGCTGTTTTTT.

The chain carries TRBV20-1 and TRBJ2-7; a possible D gene is TRBD2 (5 bases). V was shortened by 5 bases and J by 0 bases, with 23 bases between the two germline ends. The CDR3 totals 17 residues. Germline V gene data show CDR1 as DFQATT and CDR2 as SNEGSKA (reference sequence). The chain's CDR3 is CSAFRGVAWESSYEQYF. The CDR3 DNA follows: TGCAGTGCTTTCCGGGGAGTAGCTTGGGAGAGCTCCTACGAGCAGTACTTC.

Regarding this clonotype: One junction end does not reproduce the germline sequence, and a read error may be involved. This chain uses TRBV3-1 with TRBJ2-1; 8 positions match TRBD2. CDR1 and CDR2 (germline): LGHDT, YNNKEL (reference sequence). The CDR3 has 17 residues. Written as DNA, the CDR3 is TGTGCCAGCAGTCCAAAAAGGGGAACTAGCGGTCACAATGAGCAGTCCTTC. Protein product: CASSPKRGTSGHNEQSF.

This clonotype has ten or more counts. The chain carries TRBV30 and TRBJ2-7; D uncertain. This CDR3 is 11 amino acids long. The germline CDR1 and CDR2 sequences are GTSNPN and SVGIG (reference sequence). Trimming took off 3 bases at V and 7 bases at J, with 10 bases between the two ends. The DNA of the CDR3 is TGTGCCTGGAGCTTACAATGGGAGCAGTACTTC. Protein: CAWSLQWEQYF.

Comment on this clonotype: A much more abundant neighbour one base away suggests this may be a read error. The chain has TRBV27 and TRBJ1-4; TRBD1 might be the D (5 bases). The germline gives CDR1 MNHEY, CDR2 SMNVEV (reference sequence). This CDR3 has 14 amino acids. The CDR3, as DNA: TGTGCCAGCAGTTTACGGGGCTTGAATGAAAACCTGTTTTTT. It codes for CASSLRGLNENLFF. Drawing the rest from reference TRBV27 and TRBJ1-4, the complete variable domain is EAQVTQNPRYLITVTGKKLTVTCSQNMNHEYMSWYRQDPGLGLRQIYYSMNVEVTDKGDVPEGYKVSRKEKRNFPLILESPSPNQTSLYFCASSLRGLNENLFFGSGTQLSVL.

The table lists this clonotype with many counts. This chain connects TRBV2 to TRBJ2-7, with TRBD2 identical over 10 bases. The CDR3 loop spans 18 amino acids. V shed 2 bases, J shed 4 bases, and the junction held 14 bases outside the gene matches. The germline gives CDR1 SNHLY, CDR2 FYNNEI. CDR3 in DNA: TGTGCCAGCAGTGAACGGTTAAGGGCTAGCGGGGGCGGTTACGAGCAGTACTTC. The encoded protein is CASSERLRASGGGYEQYF. The full variable domain, rest sourced from reference TRBV2 and TRBJ2-7, is EPEVTQTPSHQVTQMGQEVILRCVPISNHLYFYWYRQILGQKVEFLVSFYNNEISEKSEIFDDQFSVERPDGSNFTLKIRSTKLEDSAMYFCASSERLRASGGGYEQYFGPGTRLTVT.